This T cell receptor (beta chain) was sequenced in a study of Tregs in tolerant kidney transplant recipients. Broader study findings: This study did not directly address biological reproducibility. Tolerant patients' donor-specific Tregs expanded beyond overall Tregs, suggesting antigen-driven growth.

CD4+CD25+CD127- Tregs, CD4+CD25- non-Tregs, CD4 and CD8 cells were sorted. Before regulatory T cell sorting, thawed PBMCs rested overnight at 37°C in about 210 IU/ml IL-2. This CDR3 has 14 amino acids. V lost 1 base and J 4 bases, leaving 13 bases between the germline ends. Germline V gene data show CDR1 as SQVTM and CDR2 as ANQGSEA. Sequencing used immunoSEQ multiplex PCR; TCRdb keeps in-frame clones, though not all of them. The sample records about 15,000 clones, around three quarters being singletons. In the case of this clone: Its specificity is unknown.

The sample here was Tregs from blood, taken before the transplant. The receptor's source is a human donor who received a combined kidney and bone marrow transplant. This sequence joins TRBV29-1 and TRBJ2-5; D remains ambiguous. CDR3 DNA sequence: TGCAGCGTTGAAGGGGCCCCTGGGTCAGAGACCCAGTACTTC. Encoded protein: CSVEGAPGSETQYF.